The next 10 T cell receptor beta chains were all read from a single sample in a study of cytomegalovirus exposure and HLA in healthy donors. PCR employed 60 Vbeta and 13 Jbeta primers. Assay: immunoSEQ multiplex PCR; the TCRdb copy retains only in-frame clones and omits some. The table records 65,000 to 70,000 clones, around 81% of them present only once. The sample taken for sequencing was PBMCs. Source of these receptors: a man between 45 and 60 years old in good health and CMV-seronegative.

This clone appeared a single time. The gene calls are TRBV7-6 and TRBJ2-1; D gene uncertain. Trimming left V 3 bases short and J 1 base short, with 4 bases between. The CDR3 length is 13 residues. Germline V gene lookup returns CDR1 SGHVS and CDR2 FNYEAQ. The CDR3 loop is CASSFQSYNEQFF. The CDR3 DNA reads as TGTGCCAGCAGCTTCCAGTCCTACAATGAGCAGTTCTTC.

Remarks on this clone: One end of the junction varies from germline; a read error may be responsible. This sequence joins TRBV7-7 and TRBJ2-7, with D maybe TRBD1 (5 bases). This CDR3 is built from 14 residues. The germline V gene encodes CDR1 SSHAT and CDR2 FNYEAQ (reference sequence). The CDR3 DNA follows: TGTGCTAGCAGCTTATATACAGGCAGCTACGAGCAGTACTTC. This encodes CASSLYTGSYEQYF.

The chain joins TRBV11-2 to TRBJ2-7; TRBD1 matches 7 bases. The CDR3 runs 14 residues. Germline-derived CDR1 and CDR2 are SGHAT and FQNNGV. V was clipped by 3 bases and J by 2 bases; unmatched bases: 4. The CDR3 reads CASSFGTDTYEQYF. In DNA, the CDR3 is TGTGCCAGCAGCTTTGGGACAGACACCTACGAGCAGTACTTC. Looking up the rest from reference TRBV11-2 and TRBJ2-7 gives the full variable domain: EAGVAQSPRYKIIEKRQSVAFWCNPISGHATLYWYQQILGQGPKLLIQFQNNGVVDDSQLPKDRFSAERLKGVDSTLKIQPAKLEDSAVYLCASSFGTDTYEQYFGPGTRLTVT.

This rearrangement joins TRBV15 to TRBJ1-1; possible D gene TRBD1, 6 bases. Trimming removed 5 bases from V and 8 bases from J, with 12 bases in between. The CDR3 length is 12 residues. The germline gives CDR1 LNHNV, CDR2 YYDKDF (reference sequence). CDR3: CATSGIQGEAFF. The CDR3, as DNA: TGTGCCACCAGCGGTATACAGGGAGAAGCTTTCTTT.

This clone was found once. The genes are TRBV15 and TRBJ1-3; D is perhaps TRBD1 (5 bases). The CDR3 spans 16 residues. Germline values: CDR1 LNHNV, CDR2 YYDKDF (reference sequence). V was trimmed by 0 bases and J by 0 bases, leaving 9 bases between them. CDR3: CATSRDLTDSGNTIYF. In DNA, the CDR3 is TGTGCCACCAGCAGAGATTTGACAGACTCTGGAAACACCATATATTTT.

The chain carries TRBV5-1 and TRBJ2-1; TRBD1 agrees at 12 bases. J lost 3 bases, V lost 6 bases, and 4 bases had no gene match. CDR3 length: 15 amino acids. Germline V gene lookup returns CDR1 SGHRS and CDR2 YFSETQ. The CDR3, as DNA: TGCGCCAGCAAGGGACAGGGGGCTTTCTACAATGAGCAGTTCTTC. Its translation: CASKGQGAFYNEQFF.

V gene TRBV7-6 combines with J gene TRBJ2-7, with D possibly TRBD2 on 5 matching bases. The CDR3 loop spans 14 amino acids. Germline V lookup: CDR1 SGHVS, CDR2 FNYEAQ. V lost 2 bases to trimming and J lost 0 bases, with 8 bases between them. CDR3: CASSLSSGSYEQYF. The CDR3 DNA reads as TGTGCCAGCAGCTTATCCAGCGGCTCCTACGAGCAGTACTTC. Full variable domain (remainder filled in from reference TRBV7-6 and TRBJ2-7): GAGVSQSPRYKVTKRGQDVALRCDPISGHVSLYWYRQALGQGPEFLTYFNYEAQQDKSGLPNDRFSAERPEGSISTLTIQRTEQRDSAMYRCASSLSSGSYEQYFGPGTRLTVT.

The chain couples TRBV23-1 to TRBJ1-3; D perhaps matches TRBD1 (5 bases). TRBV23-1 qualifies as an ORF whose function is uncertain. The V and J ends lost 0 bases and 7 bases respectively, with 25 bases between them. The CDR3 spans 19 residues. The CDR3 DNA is TGCGCCAGCAGTCAATCTTTCATTGGGCTAGGGGAACGTAGTAACACCATATATTTT. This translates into CASSQSFIGLGERSNTIYF.

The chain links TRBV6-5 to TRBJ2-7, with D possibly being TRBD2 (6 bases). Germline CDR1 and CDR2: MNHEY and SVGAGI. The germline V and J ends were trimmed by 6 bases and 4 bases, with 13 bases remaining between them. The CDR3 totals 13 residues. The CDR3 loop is CASSPREDYEQYF. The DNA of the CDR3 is TGTGCCAGCAGCCCCAGGGAGGATTACGAGCAGTACTTC.

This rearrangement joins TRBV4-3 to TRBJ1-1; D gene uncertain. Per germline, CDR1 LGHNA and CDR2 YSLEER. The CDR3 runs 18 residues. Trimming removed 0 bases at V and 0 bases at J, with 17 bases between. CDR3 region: CASSQDYGGSSMNTEAFF. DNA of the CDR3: TGCGCCAGCAGCCAAGATTATGGAGGTTCGTCTATGAACACTGAAGCTTTCTTT.